One sample yielded the 10 T cell receptor beta chains listed below, sequenced in a study of blood T cell repertoires in COVID-19. TCRdb's copy holds only in-frame clones and misses some; the assay was immunoSEQ multiplex PCR. This table has about 34,000 clones, approximately 91% appearing once. The sequencing input was peripheral blood. The source is a human donor with active COVID-19. The donor label of this sample is uncertain.

This clone was picked up a small number of times. The chain is built from TRBV7-2 and TRBJ2-1; TRBD2 aligns across 8 bases. This CDR3 spans 16 amino acids. The trim removed 1 base at V and 6 bases at J, leaving 8 bases unmatched. CDR1 and CDR2 from the germline V gene are SGHTA and FQGNSA. CDR3 in DNA: TGTGCCAGCAGCTTAGTGGGCGGGGGGACCTCCAATGAGCAGTTCTTC. Amino acids: CASSLVGGGTSNEQFF.

This clone was recorded only once. The rearrangement links TRBV4-1 to TRBJ1-5, with D perhaps TRBD1 (6 bases). The V gene's germline CDR1 is MGHRA and CDR2 YSYEKL. V was cut by 2 bases and J by 7 bases, with 18 bases left in between. CDR3 length equals 16 residues. DNA of the CDR3: TGCGCCAGCAGCCAATCAATAGGACAGCCTAAGCAGCCCCAGCATTTT. As protein: CASSQSIGQPKQPQHF.

This clone was picked up one time. The rearrangement uses TRBV7-2 and TRBJ2-3; TRBD2 matches 14 bases. The CDR3 covers 18 residues. Looked up from germline, CDR1 is SGHTA and CDR2 is FQGNSA. Losses at the gene ends were 1 base for V and 0 bases for J; bases not matched to a gene: 3. The CDR3 DNA reads as TGTGCCAGCAGCTTAGGACTAGCGGGGGGGCCCAGCACAGATACGCAGTATTTT. Its protein product is CASSLGLAGGPSTDTQYF.

The chain employs TRBV6-5 and TRBJ2-3, with D unclear. The V end lost 5 bases, the J end lost 0 bases, and 12 bases lay between the germline ends. The length of the CDR3 is 15 residues. Germline V gene lookup returns CDR1 MNHEY and CDR2 SVGAGI. The DNA for the CDR3 is TGTGCCAGCAGTCGGTCTTGGGCCAGCACAGATACGCAGTATTTT. Residues: CASSRSWASTDTQYF.

The V gene is TRBV19, the J gene TRBJ2-7, with 11 bases fitting TRBD2. The J segment lost 6 bases and the V segment lost 5 bases, leaving 3 bases of the junction unmatched. The CDR3 is 13 residues long. Germline V gene lookup returns CDR1 LNHDA and CDR2 SQIVND (reference sequence). CDR3 DNA: TGTGCCAGTAGTCGGCTAGCGGGGGGCGAGCAGTACTTC. It is translated as CASSRLAGGEQYF. The full variable domain, its missing parts supplied by reference TRBV19 and TRBJ2-7, is DGGITQSPKYLFRKEGQNVTLSCEQNLNHDAMYWYRQDPGQGLRLIYYSQIVNDFQKGDIAEGYSVSREKKESFPLTVTSAQKNPTAFYLCASSRLAGGEQYFGPGTRLTVT.

The chain recombines TRBV4-2 with TRBJ2-2, with TRBD2 matching 7 bases. The CDR3 contains 16 residues. The V segment lost 1 base and the J segment 2 bases; nucleotides outside the gene matches: 4. Germline CDR1 is LGHNA and CDR2 is YNFKEQ. CDR3: CASSQASGTNTGELFF. In nucleotides, the CDR3 is TGTGCCAGCAGCCAAGCTAGCGGAACAAACACCGGGGAGCTGTTTTTT.

The chain is built from TRBV15 and TRBJ1-1; the D is unclear. This CDR3 is 13 amino acids long. Germline assignment: CDR1 LNHNV and CDR2 YYDKDF (reference sequence). V was clipped by 0 bases and J by 3 bases, with 5 bases between them. CDR3 protein: CATSRDADTEAFF. As DNA, the CDR3 is TGTGCCACCAGCAGAGATGCGGACACTGAAGCTTTCTTT.

The chain joins TRBV19 to TRBJ1-5, with D tentatively TRBD1 (6 bases). V was cut by 4 bases and J by 3 bases, with 13 bases left in between. CDR1 and CDR2 (germline): LNHDA, SQIVND (reference sequence). The length of the CDR3 is 15 residues. CDR3 coding DNA: TGTGCCAGTAGTACAGGACAGATTCACAATCAGCCCCAGCATTTT. Protein: CASSTGQIHNQPQHF.

V and J are TRBV19 and TRBJ2-3, with 8 bases matching TRBD2. Germline CDR1 LNHDA, CDR2 SQIVND (reference sequence). This CDR3 has 14 residues. V trimming: 5 bases; J trimming: 5 bases; junction bases outside the gene matches: 6. The CDR3: CASSAGTRGDTQYF. DNA of the CDR3: TGTGCCAGTAGTGCAGGGACTAGGGGAGATACGCAGTATTTT.

V is TRBV5-1 and J is TRBJ1-2, with 9 bases lining up with TRBD1. The germline CDR1 and CDR2 sequences are SGHRS and YFSETQ. Trimming took 1 base from V and 7 from J; bases not matched to a gene: 8. The length of the CDR3 is 15 residues. The CDR3, as DNA: TGCGCCAGCAGCTTGACAGGGGGCACTTCCGGTGGCTACACCTTC. Translated, it gives CASSLTGGTSGGYTF.